The 26 T cell receptor beta chains presented below share a single source sample, sequenced in a study of OX40 agonist ivuxolimab in advanced cancers. The protocol was immunoSEQ multiplex PCR, while the TCRdb copy is restricted to in-frame clones and leaves out a portion. The sample has tens of thousands of clones, over 80% seen once. The sample here was CD4+ or CD8+ T cells sorted from blood, taken in a trial of the OX40 agonist ivuxolimab. These receptors all come from an adult with an advanced solid tumor such as melanoma, head and neck, liver or kidney cancer.

This chain connects TRBV6-6 to TRBJ2-7, with TRBD1 matching over 8 bases. The CDR3 loop spans 15 amino acids. Germline V gives CDR1 MNHNY, CDR2 SVGAGI (reference sequence). The junction had 9 bases not matched to a gene; V was cut back by 2 bases and J by 6 bases. This CDR3 is CASSYLGQGNREQYF. The CDR3 DNA reads TGTGCCAGCAGTTACCTCGGACAGGGAAACCGCGAGCAGTACTTC.

The chain employs TRBV20-1 and TRBJ2-1; TRBD2 matches at 9 bases. CDR3 length equals 11 residues. The germline V gene encodes CDR1 DFQATT and CDR2 SNEGSKA (reference sequence). CDR3 in amino acids: CRGTSNYEQFF. The CDR3 nucleotides are TGCAGGGGGACTAGCAACTATGAGCAGTTCTTC.

The chain carries TRBV6-6 and TRBJ1-2; D uncertain. The CDR3 runs 15 residues. Germline values: CDR1 MNHNY, CDR2 SVGAGI (reference sequence). V lost 2 bases and J 0 bases, leaving 10 bases between the germline ends. CDR3 in amino acids: CASSYRELTNYGYTF. CDR3 bases: TGTGCCAGCAGTTACAGGGAACTAACTAACTATGGCTACACCTTC.

The chain combines TRBV10-1 with TRBJ1-1; TRBD1 agrees at 7 bases. Germline V gene lookup returns CDR1 WNHNN and CDR2 SYGVQD (reference sequence). Trimming took 4 bases from V and 4 from J; bases not matched to a gene: 3. The CDR3 totals 13 residues. This CDR3 reads CASSADRATEAFF. The CDR3 DNA sequence: TGCGCCAGCAGTGCTGACAGGGCCACTGAAGCTTTCTTT.

This clone appeared a single time. V is TRBV6-5 and J is TRBJ1-5; 9 nucleotides align to TRBD1. The CDR3 totals 15 residues. Unmatched junction bases numbered 7, after V lost 3 bases and J lost 7 bases. CDR1 is MNHEY and CDR2 is SVGAGI in the germline V gene. The CDR3 DNA follows: TGTGCCAGCAGTTATTGGGGACAGGGCGGCCAGCCCCAGCATTTT. As protein: CASSYWGQGGQPQHF.

The genes are TRBV28 and TRBJ2-2, with 8 bases matching TRBD1. Germline V CDR1 and CDR2: MDHEN, SYDVKM. V dropped 5 bases and J dropped 5; count of bases not matched to a gene: 10. There are 16 residues in the CDR3. CDR3 nucleotide sequence: TGTGCCAGCAGTACTACCGGGACAGGCTATACCGGGGAGCTGTTTTTT. It translates to CASSTTGTGYTGELFF.

The rearrangement uses TRBV10-2 and TRBJ2-4; 7 bases fit TRBD2. This CDR3 is built from 15 residues. Germline V gene data show CDR1 as WSHSY and CDR2 as SAAADI. The V and J ends lost 6 bases and 2 bases, in that order; junction bases with no gene match: 7. CDR3 coding DNA: TGCGCCAGCAGACGTCTAGCGGAAACCAAAAACATTCAGTACTTC. It translates to CASRRLAETKNIQYF.

J is TRBJ2-7 and V is TRBV7-9; no clear D. Trimming shortened V by 3 bases and J by 3 bases, and 6 bases separated the two germline ends. The CDR3 has 12 residues. CDR1 is SEHNR, CDR2 FQNEAQ, per germline (reference sequence). CDR3 nucleotides: TGTGCCAGCAGCTTTTTGAGCTACGAGCAGTACTTC. It translates to CASSFLSYEQYF.

The V call is TRBV4-2, the J call TRBJ2-1, with 12 bases identical to TRBD2. Per germline, CDR1 LGHNA and CDR2 YNFKEQ. The V gene end was trimmed by 0 bases and the J gene end by 0 bases; junction bases not matched to a gene: 9. CDR3 size: 20 residues. The CDR3 is CASSQEMGLAGRSSYNEQFF. CDR3 bases: TGTGCCAGCAGCCAAGAAATGGGACTAGCGGGCCGAAGCTCCTACAATGAGCAGTTCTTC.

This clone has only one observation. The rearrangement uses TRBV30 and TRBJ2-1; 13 positions match TRBD2. CDR1 is GTSNPN, CDR2 SVGIG, per germline (reference sequence). V lost 4 bases and J lost 7; bases outside the gene matches: 10. CDR3 length equals 16 residues. The CDR3 reads CAWIGTSGIKWNEQFF. The CDR3, as DNA: TGTGCCTGGATTGGGACTAGCGGGATAAAGTGGAATGAGCAGTTCTTC.

This clone was counted once. This rearrangement joins TRBV5-4 to TRBJ1-2, with D tentatively TRBD1 (6 bases). Trimming left V 2 bases short and J 4 bases short, with 18 bases between. Germline-derived CDR1 and CDR2 are SGHNT and YYREEE (reference sequence). The CDR3 extends over 16 amino acids. This chain's CDR3 is CASSLMAGEEVYGYTF. The DNA of the CDR3 is TGTGCCAGCAGCTTAATGGCAGGGGAAGAGGTCTATGGCTACACCTTC.

The V call is TRBV27, the J call TRBJ1-2; no clear D. Germline CDR1 MNHEY, CDR2 SMNVEV (reference sequence). The CDR3 runs 13 residues. The V and J ends lost 6 bases and 6 bases respectively, with 14 bases between them. The CDR3: CASSAGLSNGYTF. DNA for the CDR3: TGTGCCAGCAGCGCGGGCCTCTCCAATGGCTACACCTTC.

As concerns this clone: One junction end does not reproduce the germline sequence, and a read error may be involved. The rearrangement joins TRBV9 to TRBJ2-7; no clear D gene. The CDR3 spans 10 residues. The germline CDR1 and CDR2 sequences are SGDLS and YYNGEE. The CDR3 protein is CASSGAEIIF. CDR3 coding DNA: TGTGCCAGCAGCGGGGCGGAGATAATCTTC. Full variable domain (outside the CDR3, taken from reference TRBV9 and TRBJ2-7): DSGVTQTPKHLITATGQRVTLRCSPRSGDLSVYWYQQSLDQGLQFLIQYYNGEERAKGNILERFSAQQFPDLHSELNLSSLELGDSALYFCASSGAEIIFGPGTRLTVT.

The V call is TRBV5-1, the J call TRBJ2-7, with 8 bases aligning to TRBD2. V shed 2 bases, J shed 2 bases, and the junction held 3 bases outside the gene matches. The CDR3 is made up of 14 amino acids. Germline V gene lookup returns CDR1 SGHRS and CDR2 YFSETQ. The DNA of the CDR3 is TGCGCCAGCAGCTTCACTAGCGGTCCCTACGAGCAGTACTTC. This translates into CASSFTSGPYEQYF.

Of note for this clone: Other DNA sequences in this sample translate to the same CDR3. The chain carries TRBV27 and TRBJ2-7, with 11 bases matching TRBD2. After removal of 6 bases from V and 3 bases from J, the junction contained 7 bases not matched to a gene. CDR1 is MNHEY and CDR2 is SMNVEV in the germline V gene (reference sequence). There are 15 residues in the CDR3. CDR3 in DNA: TGTGCCAGCAGCCTGGGGACTAGCGGAAGCTACGAGCAGTACTTC. It translates to CASSLGTSGSYEQYF.

This rearrangement joins TRBV6-5 to TRBJ2-2; TRBD1 is a possible D gene (7 bases). The CDR3 totals 16 residues. The germline gives CDR1 MNHEY, CDR2 SVGAGI. V was clipped by 4 bases and J by 2 bases, with 14 bases between them. CDR3 nucleotides: TGTGCCAGCAGTTCGGGTCAGGGGGGAAACACCGGGGAGCTGTTTTTT. It specifies CASSSGQGGNTGELFF.

This clone came up once. The chain combines TRBV6-6 with TRBJ1-3; tentatively, D is TRBD1 (5 bases). The germline V and J ends were trimmed by 4 bases and 0 bases, with 13 bases remaining between them. The CDR3 totals 16 residues. Germline assignment: CDR1 MNHNY and CDR2 SVGAGI (reference sequence). In DNA, the CDR3 is TGTGCCAGCAGTTCCCCGGGACGGAGCTCTGGAAACACCATATATTTT. Encoded protein: CASSSPGRSSGNTIYF.

The chain joins TRBV5-8 to TRBJ2-7, with 8 bases fitting TRBD2. The J segment lost 4 bases and the V segment lost 4 bases, leaving 7 bases of the junction unmatched. Germline V gives CDR1 SGHTS, CDR2 YDEGEE. The CDR3 is made up of 14 amino acids. DNA of the CDR3: TGTGCCAGCAGCGGGGACGGGAGGGTGTACGAGCAGTACTTC. Protein product: CASSGDGRVYEQYF.

In this sample, this clone turned up once. The V call is TRBV18, the J call TRBJ1-1; D uncertain. This CDR3 is 13 amino acids long. Germline CDR1 and CDR2: KGHSH and LQKENI. Trimming stripped 1 base from V and 7 bases from J, with 10 bases between. CDR3 DNA sequence: TGTGCCAGCTCACCACGGTTACTGAATGAAGCTTTCTTT. Residues: CASSPRLLNEAFF.

V and J are TRBV7-8 and TRBJ1-1; D gene uncertain. Trimming stripped 7 bases from V and 0 bases from J, with 12 bases between. From germline, CDR1 is SGHVS and CDR2 FQNEAQ. The CDR3 consists of 14 residues. The CDR3 coding sequence is TGTGCCAGCATCCAACAGCCAATGAACACTGAAGCTTTCTTT. This sequence encodes CASIQQPMNTEAFF. Full variable domain (outside the CDR3, taken from reference TRBV7-8 and TRBJ1-1): GAGVSQSPRYKVAKRGQDVALRCDPISGHVSLFWYQQALGQGPEFLTYFQNEAQLDKSGLPSDRFFAERPEGSVSTLKIQRTQQEDSAVYLCASIQQPMNTEAFFGQGTRLTVV.

In the case of this clone: Sequence at one end of the junction differs from germline and may be a read error. The chain has TRBV7-7 and TRBJ2-2; 8 positions agree with TRBD2. Germline V gene lookup returns CDR1 SSHAT and CDR2 FNYEAQ (reference sequence). CDR3 length: 15 residues. The CDR3 loop reads CASSPGTSFTGELFF. CDR3 nucleotides: TGTGCTAGCAGCCCCGGGACTAGTTTTACCGGGGAGCTGTTTTTT.

This clone was recorded a few times. The chain uses TRBV2 and TRBJ2-3; maybe TRBD1 (5 bases). CDR3 length equals 13 residues. The germline V and J ends were trimmed by 8 bases and 2 bases, with 11 bases remaining between them. CDR1 and CDR2 (germline): SNHLY, FYNNEI. The CDR3 DNA is TGTGCCAGCGGGGCGCCCTTCACAGATACGCAGTATTTT. Translation: CASGAPFTDTQYF.

The rearrangement uses TRBV10-2 and TRBJ1-2; D might be TRBD1 (5 bases). This CDR3 has 15 residues. The V end was cut by 6 bases, the J end by 4 bases, with 18 bases between. Germline-derived CDR1 and CDR2 are WSHSY and SAAADI. The CDR3 DNA is TGCGCCAGCAGAAACGACAGACTTGACGGCTATGGCTACACCTTC. Its translation: CASRNDRLDGYGYTF.

The V call is TRBV7-9, the J call TRBJ2-7, with D tentatively TRBD1 (5 bases). The CDR3 has 14 residues. Germline-derived CDR1 and CDR2 are SEHNR and FQNEAQ (reference sequence). With 1 base removed from V and 2 bases from J, the gap between germline ends came to 9 bases. The chain's CDR3 is CASSLVGQPYEQYF. The CDR3 bases are TGTGCCAGCAGCTTAGTAGGACAACCCTACGAGCAGTACTTC.

The V and J genes are TRBV5-1 and TRBJ1-2, with no clear D. The V gene's germline CDR1 is SGHRS and CDR2 YFSETQ. The V gene lost 7 bases and the J gene lost 2 bases, with 9 bases spanning the gap. The CDR3 is made up of 12 amino acids. This CDR3 reads CASSPGNYGYTF. The CDR3 DNA is TGCGCCAGCTCCCCGGGGAACTATGGCTACACCTTC.

V and J are TRBV11-2 and TRBJ2-2; 11 bases map to TRBD2. The length of the CDR3 is 16 residues. Germline CDR1 reads SGHAT; CDR2 reads FQNNGV. The junction had 3 bases not matched to a gene; V was cut back by 3 bases and J by 3 bases. The CDR3 DNA is TGTGCCAGCAGCTTTCGACTAGCGGGATACACCGGGGAGCTGTTTTTT. As protein: CASSFRLAGYTGELFF. Together with reference TRBV11-2 and TRBJ2-2, the CDR3 gives the full variable domain: EAGVAQSPRYKIIEKRQSVAFWCNPISGHATLYWYQQILGQGPKLLIQFQNNGVVDDSQLPKDRFSAERLKGVDSTLKIQPAKLEDSAVYLCASSFRLAGYTGELFFGEGSRLTVL.